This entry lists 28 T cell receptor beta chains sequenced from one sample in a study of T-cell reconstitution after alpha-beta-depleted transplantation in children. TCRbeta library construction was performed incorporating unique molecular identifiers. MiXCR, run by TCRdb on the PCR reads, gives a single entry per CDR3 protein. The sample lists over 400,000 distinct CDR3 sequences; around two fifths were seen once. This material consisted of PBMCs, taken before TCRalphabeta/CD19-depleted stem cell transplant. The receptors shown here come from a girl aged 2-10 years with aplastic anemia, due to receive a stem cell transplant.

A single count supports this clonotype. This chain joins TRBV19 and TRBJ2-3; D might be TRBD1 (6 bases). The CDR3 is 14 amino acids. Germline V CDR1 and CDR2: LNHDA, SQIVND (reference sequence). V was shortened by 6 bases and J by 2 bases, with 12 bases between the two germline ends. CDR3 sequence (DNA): TGTGCCAGTAGCCGCGACAGGTACACAGATACGCAGTATTTT. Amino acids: CASSRDRYTDTQYF.

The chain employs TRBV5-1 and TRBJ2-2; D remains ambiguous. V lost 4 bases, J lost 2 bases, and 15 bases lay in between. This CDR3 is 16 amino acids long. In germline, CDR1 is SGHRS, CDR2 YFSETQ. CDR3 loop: CASSPETYSNTGELFF. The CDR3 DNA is TGCGCCAGCAGCCCTGAGACCTACAGCAACACCGGGGAGCTGTTTTTT.

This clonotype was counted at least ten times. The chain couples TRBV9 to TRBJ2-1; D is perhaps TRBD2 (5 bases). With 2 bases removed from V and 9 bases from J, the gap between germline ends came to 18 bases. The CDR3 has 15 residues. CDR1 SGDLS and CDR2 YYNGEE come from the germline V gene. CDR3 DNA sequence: TGTGCCAGCAGCGTTTTGTCAGGTAGCGTCACTGAGCAGTTCTTC. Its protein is CASSVLSGSVTEQFF.

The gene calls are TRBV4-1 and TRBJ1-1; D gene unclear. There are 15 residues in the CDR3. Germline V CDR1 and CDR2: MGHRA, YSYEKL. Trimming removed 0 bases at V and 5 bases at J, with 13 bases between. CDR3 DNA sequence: TGCGCCAGCAGCCAAGATCGGCTCCCTCGGACTGAAGCTTTCTTT. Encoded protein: CASSQDRLPRTEAFF.

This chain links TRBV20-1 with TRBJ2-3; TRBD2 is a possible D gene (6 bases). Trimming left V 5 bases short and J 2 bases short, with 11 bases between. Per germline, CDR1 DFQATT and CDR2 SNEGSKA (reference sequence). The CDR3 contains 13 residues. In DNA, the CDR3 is TGCAGTGCTCCTTCGGGAGCCACAGATACGCAGTATTTT. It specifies CSAPSGATDTQYF.

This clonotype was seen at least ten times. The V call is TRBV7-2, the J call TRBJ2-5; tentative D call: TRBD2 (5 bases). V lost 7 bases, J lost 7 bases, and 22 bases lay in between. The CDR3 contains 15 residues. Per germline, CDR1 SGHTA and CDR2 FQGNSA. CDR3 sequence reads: CASILSGPSIGTQYF. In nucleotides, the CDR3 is TGTGCCAGCATCCTTTCCGGACCTAGCATAGGGACCCAGTACTTC.

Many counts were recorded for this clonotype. The CDR3 reads CASSNPDTQYF. In DNA, the CDR3 is TGTGCCAGCAGTAACCCAGATACGCAGTATTTT. The chain links TRBV2 to TRBJ2-3; the D is unclear. Trimming took off 5 bases at V and 4 bases at J, with 4 bases between the two ends. This CDR3 is 11 amino acids long. Germline V CDR1 and CDR2: SNHLY, FYNNEI.

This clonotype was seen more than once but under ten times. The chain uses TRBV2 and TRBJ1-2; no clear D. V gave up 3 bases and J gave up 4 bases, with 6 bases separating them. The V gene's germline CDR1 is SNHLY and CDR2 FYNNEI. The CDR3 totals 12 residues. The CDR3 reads CASSEERYGYTF. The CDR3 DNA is TGTGCCAGCAGTGAGGAGCGCTATGGCTACACCTTC.

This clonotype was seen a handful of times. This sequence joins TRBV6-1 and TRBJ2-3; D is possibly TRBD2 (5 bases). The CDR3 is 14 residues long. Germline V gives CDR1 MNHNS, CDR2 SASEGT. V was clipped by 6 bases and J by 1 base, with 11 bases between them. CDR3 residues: CASSSARGTDTQYF. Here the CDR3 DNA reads TGTGCCAGCAGCTCGGCGCGGGGCACAGATACGCAGTATTTT.

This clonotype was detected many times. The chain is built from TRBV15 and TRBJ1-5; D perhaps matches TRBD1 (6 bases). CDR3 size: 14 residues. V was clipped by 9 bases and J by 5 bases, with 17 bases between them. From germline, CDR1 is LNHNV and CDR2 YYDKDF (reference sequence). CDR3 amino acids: CATSARGSHQPQHF. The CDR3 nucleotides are TGTGCCACTTCGGCGAGGGGGAGCCATCAGCCCCAGCATTTT.

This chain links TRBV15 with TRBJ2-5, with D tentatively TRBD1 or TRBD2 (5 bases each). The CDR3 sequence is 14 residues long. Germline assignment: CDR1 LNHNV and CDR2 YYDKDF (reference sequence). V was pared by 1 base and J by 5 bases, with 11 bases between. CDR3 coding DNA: TGTGCCACCAGCAGAGCAGGGAGTGGGGAGACCCAGTACTTC. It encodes CATSRAGSGETQYF.

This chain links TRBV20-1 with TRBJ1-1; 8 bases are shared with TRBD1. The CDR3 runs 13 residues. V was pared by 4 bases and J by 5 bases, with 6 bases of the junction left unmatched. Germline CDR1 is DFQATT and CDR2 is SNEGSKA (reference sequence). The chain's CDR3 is CSAKRTGITEAFF. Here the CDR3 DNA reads TGCAGTGCTAAACGGACAGGGATTACTGAAGCTTTCTTT.

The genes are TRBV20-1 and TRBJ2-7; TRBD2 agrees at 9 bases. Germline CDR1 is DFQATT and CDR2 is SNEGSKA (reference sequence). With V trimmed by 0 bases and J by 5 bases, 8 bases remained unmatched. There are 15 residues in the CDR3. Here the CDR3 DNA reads TGCAGTGCTAGAGATCGCGGGGGGGCCTTGAACGAGCAGTACTTC. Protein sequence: CSARDRGGALNEQYF.

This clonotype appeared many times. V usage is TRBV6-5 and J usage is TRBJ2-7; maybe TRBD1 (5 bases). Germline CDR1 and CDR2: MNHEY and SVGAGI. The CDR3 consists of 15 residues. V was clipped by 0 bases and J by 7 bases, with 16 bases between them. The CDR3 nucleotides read TGTGCCAGCAGTTACTCGATGGGTAGGGGTTGGGAGCAGTACTTC. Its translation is CASSYSMGRGWEQYF.

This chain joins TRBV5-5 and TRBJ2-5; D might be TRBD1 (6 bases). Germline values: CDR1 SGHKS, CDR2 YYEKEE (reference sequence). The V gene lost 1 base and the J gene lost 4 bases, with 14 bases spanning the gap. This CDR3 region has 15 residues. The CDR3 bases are TGTGCCAGCAGCTTGACAGGGTCATTGGGAGAGACCCAGTACTTC. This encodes CASSLTGSLGETQYF.

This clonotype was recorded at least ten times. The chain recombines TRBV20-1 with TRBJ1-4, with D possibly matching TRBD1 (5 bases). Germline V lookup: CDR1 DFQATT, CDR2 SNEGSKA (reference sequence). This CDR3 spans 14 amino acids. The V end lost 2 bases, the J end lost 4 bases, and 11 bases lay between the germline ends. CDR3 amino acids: CSARRGRINEKLFF. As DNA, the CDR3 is TGCAGTGCTAGAAGGGGACGGATTAATGAAAAACTGTTTTTT.

The chain's CDR3 is CSAICCQTRGTEQFF. The CDR3 DNA is TGCAGTGCTATATGCTGCCAGACCAGGGGCACTGAGCAGTTCTTC. The chain is built from TRBV20-1 and TRBJ2-1; D might be TRBD1 (6 bases). The CDR3 sequence is 15 residues long. Trimming shortened V by 4 bases and J by 9 bases, and 22 bases separated the two germline ends. CDR1 DFQATT and CDR2 SNEGSKA come from the germline V gene (reference sequence).

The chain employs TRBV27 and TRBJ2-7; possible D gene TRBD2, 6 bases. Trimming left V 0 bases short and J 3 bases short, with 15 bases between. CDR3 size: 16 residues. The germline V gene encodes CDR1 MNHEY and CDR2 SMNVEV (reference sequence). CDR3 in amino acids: CASSLSGTTRVYEQYF. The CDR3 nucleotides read TGTGCCAGCAGTTTATCGGGTACGACTAGAGTCTACGAGCAGTACTTC.

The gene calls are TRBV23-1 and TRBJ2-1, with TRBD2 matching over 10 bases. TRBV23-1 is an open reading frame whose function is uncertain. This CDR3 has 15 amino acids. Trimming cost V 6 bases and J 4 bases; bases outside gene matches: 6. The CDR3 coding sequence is TGCGCCAGCAGACGGACTAGCGGCACATACAATGAGCAGTTCTTC. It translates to CASRRTSGTYNEQFF.

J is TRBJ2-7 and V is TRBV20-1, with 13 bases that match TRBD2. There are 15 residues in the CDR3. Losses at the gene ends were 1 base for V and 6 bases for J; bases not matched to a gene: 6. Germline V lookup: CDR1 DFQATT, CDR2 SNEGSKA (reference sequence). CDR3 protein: CSARGGLAGRIEQYF. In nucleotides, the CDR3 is TGCAGTGCTAGAGGGGGACTAGCGGGACGCATCGAGCAGTACTTC.

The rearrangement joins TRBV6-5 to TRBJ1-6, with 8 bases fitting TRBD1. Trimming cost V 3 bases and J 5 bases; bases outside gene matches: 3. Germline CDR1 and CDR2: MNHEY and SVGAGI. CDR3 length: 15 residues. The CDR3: CASSYRTGNNSPLHF. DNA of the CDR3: TGTGCCAGCAGTTATAGGACAGGGAATAATTCACCCCTCCACTTT.

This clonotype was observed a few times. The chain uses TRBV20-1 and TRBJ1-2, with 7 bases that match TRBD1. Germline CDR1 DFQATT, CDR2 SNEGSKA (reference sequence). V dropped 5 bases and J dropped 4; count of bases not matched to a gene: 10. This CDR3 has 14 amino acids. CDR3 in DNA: TGCAGTGCTTCTCCGACAGGGCCTGGCTATGGCTACACCTTC. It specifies CSASPTGPGYGYTF.

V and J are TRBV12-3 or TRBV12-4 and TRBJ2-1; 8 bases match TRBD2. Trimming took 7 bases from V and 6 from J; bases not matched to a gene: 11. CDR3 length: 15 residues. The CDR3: CASILPLAGGNEQFF. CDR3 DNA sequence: TGTGCCAGCATCCTGCCCTTGGCGGGGGGCAATGAGCAGTTCTTC.

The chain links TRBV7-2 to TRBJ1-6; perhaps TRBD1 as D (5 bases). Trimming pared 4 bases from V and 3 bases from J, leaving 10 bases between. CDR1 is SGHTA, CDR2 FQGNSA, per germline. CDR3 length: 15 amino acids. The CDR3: CASSSGGNYNSPLHF. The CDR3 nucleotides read TGTGCCAGCAGCTCCGGGGGGAACTATAATTCACCCCTCCACTTT.

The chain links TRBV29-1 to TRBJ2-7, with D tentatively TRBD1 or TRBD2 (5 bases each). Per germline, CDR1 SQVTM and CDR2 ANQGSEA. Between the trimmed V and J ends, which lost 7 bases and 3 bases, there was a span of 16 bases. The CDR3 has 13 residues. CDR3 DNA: TGCAGCGCGCGAGGGGTAGTTGGCTACGAGCAGTACTTC. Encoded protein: CSARGVVGYEQYF.

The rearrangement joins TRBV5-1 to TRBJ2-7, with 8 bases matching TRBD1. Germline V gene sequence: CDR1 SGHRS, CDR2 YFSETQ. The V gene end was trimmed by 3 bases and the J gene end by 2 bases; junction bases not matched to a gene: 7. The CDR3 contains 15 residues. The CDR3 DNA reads TGCGCCAGCAGCTGGACCGGGACAGGACCCTACGAGCAGTACTTC. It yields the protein CASSWTGTGPYEQYF.

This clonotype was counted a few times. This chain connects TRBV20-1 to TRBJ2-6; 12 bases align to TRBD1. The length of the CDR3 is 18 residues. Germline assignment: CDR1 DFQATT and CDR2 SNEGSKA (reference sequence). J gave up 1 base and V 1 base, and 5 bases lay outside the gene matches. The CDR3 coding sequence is TGCAGTGCTAGAGTCCCGGGACAGGGGGCGTCTGGGGCCAACGTCCTGACTTTC. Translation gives CSARVPGQGASGANVLTF.

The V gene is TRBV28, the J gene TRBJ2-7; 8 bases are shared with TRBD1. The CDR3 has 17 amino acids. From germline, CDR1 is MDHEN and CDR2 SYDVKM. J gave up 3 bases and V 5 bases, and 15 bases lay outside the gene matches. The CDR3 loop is CASSQGAGAGEGYEQYF. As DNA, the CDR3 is TGTGCCAGCAGTCAGGGGGCCGGGGCAGGGGAAGGCTACGAGCAGTACTTC. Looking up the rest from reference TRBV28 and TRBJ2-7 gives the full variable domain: DVKVTQSSRYLVKRTGEKVFLECVQDMDHENMFWYRQDPGLGLRLIYFSYDVKMKEKGDIPEGYSVSREKKERFSLILESASTNQTSMYLCASSQGAGAGEGYEQYFGPGTRLTVT.